The 18 T cell receptor beta chains in this list originate from one sample, sequenced in a study of identical twins. From the 5' RACE reads, TCRdb called clonotypes with MiXCR, one entry per CDR3 protein. This sample has 300,000 to 400,000 distinct CDR3 sequences, with around an eighth found just once. The same sample was also used in a study of yellow fever vaccine responses in identical twins.

What was sequenced was CD8+ T cells sorted from blood. These TCRs come from a woman aged 18-29 years in good health.

This clonotype was seen repeatedly, ten times or more. The CDR3 nucleotides read TGTGCCAGCAGTTTAAGTGTAGACCTTTATTTT. As protein: CASSLSVDLYF. The chain combines TRBV12-3 or TRBV12-4 with TRBJ2-3; D uncertain. The length of the CDR3 is 11 residues. V shed 2 bases and J shed 15 bases, with 12 bases lying between them.

This clonotype has a handful of counts. V gene TRBV6-1 combines with J gene TRBJ2-1, with 7 nucleotides matching TRBD1. The CDR3 runs to 15 residues. V shed 3 bases and J 4 bases; nucleotides not matched to a gene: 6. Germline CDR1 is MNHNS and CDR2 is SASEGT. The DNA of the CDR3 is TGTGCCAGCAGTGATGACAGGGAAGCATACAATGAGCAGTTCTTC. As protein: CASSDDREAYNEQFF.

J is TRBJ1-5 and V is TRBV12-3 or TRBV12-4, with TRBD1 matching over 8 bases. The CDR3 is 15 residues long. Trimming removed 5 bases from V and 4 bases from J; junction bases left unmatched: 7. CDR3 sequence: CASSPGTGPNQPQHF. Here the CDR3 DNA reads TGTGCCAGCAGTCCCGGGACAGGTCCTAATCAGCCCCAGCATTTT.

The V call is TRBV11-2, the J call TRBJ2-7; D might be TRBD1 (6 bases). The CDR3 length is 14 residues. The V gene's germline CDR1 is SGHAT and CDR2 FQNNGV. V lost 5 bases and J lost 3, with 14 bases in between. This CDR3 is CASSNRQVNYEQYF. CDR3 coding DNA: TGTGCCAGCAGCAACCGACAGGTCAACTACGAGCAGTACTTC.

The chain has TRBV14 and TRBJ1-2; maybe TRBD1 (5 bases). The germline V and J ends were trimmed by 1 base and 7 bases, with 10 bases remaining between them. The CDR3 has 13 residues. Germline V lookup: CDR1 SGHDN, CDR2 FVKESK. CDR3 bases: TGTGCCAGCAGCCAAGGGGTTGGGGCTGGCTACACCTTC. Its protein is CASSQGVGAGYTF.

This clonotype appeared a few times. The chain carries TRBV5-6 and TRBJ2-2; weak D call: TRBD2 (5 bases). The CDR3 loop spans 15 amino acids. The V end was cut by 3 bases, the J end by 4 bases, with 13 bases between. Germline V gene sequence: CDR1 SGHDT, CDR2 YYEEEE. DNA of the CDR3: TGTGCCAGCAGCTCCGACTATCTGCTCACCGGGGAGCTGTTTTTT. This codes for CASSSDYLLTGELFF.

The V call is TRBV6-1, the J call TRBJ1-2, with D uncertain. V gave up 5 bases and J gave up 1 base, with 11 bases separating them. CDR1 and CDR2 from the germline V gene are MNHNS and SASEGT. The CDR3 loop spans 14 amino acids. In DNA form, the CDR3 reads TGTGCCAGCAGTCCCGGCAGTTTTAACTATGGCTACACCTTC. It yields the protein CASSPGSFNYGYTF.

This chain connects TRBV19 to TRBJ1-1, with D unresolved. Trimming took off 3 bases at V and 3 bases at J, with 5 bases between the two ends. Germline CDR1 is LNHDA and CDR2 is SQIVND (reference sequence). The CDR3 consists of 12 residues. The CDR3 here is CASSIGYTEAFF. The CDR3 DNA reads as TGTGCCAGTAGTATTGGGTACACTGAAGCTTTCTTT.

This clonotype has at least ten counts. The chain has TRBV5-1 and TRBJ2-1, with a weak D call TRBD2 (5 bases). This CDR3 is 13 amino acids long. CDR1 is SGHRS and CDR2 is YFSETQ in the germline V gene. Trimming left V 1 base short and J 7 bases short, with 9 bases between. CDR3 in amino acids: CASSLFRLNEQFF. The DNA of the CDR3 is TGCGCCAGCAGCTTGTTCCGACTAAATGAGCAGTTCTTC.

This rearrangement joins TRBV2 to TRBJ2-1, with 13 bases that match TRBD2. This CDR3 spans 16 amino acids. Germline V CDR1 and CDR2: SNHLY, FYNNEI. V dropped 4 bases and J dropped 10; count of bases not matched to a gene: 10. The DNA of the CDR3 is TGTGCCAGCAGTGTCCGGACTAGCGGGAGATCCGAAGAGCAGTTCTTC. Its translation is CASSVRTSGRSEEQFF.

This clonotype appeared a few times. The V gene is TRBV27, the J gene TRBJ2-2; 10 bases map to TRBD2. The germline V gene has CDR1 MNHEY and CDR2 SMNVEV (reference sequence). V lost 2 bases to trimming and J lost 3 bases; unmatched junction nucleotides: 6. The CDR3 consists of 17 residues. CDR3 loop: CASSLGVAGGDTGELFF. CDR3 DNA: TGTGCCAGCAGTTTAGGGGTAGCGGGAGGCGACACCGGGGAGCTGTTTTTT.

This clonotype was counted a few times. This chain uses TRBV20-1 with TRBJ2-1; 13 nucleotides line up with TRBD2. The germline CDR1 and CDR2 sequences are DFQATT and SNEGSKA (reference sequence). There are 16 residues in the CDR3. V was clipped by 5 bases and J by 8 bases; unmatched bases: 12. The CDR3 here is CSAGETSGGALDEQFF. The CDR3, as DNA: TGCAGTGCTGGGGAAACTAGCGGGGGGGCTCTCGATGAGCAGTTCTTC.

This clonotype was observed a few times. The chain links TRBV12-3 or TRBV12-4 to TRBJ2-1; D call uncertain. The length of the CDR3 is 12 residues. V was shortened by 6 bases and J by 10 bases, with 13 bases between the two germline ends. CDR3 DNA: TGTGCCAGCAGCTTCGAAGGGCGCGAGCAGTTCTTC. Its translation: CASSFEGREQFF.

In its sample, this clonotype was seen a few times. This chain links TRBV6-1 with TRBJ2-3; 9 bases map to TRBD2. Unmatched junction bases numbered 16, after V lost 7 bases and J lost 8 bases. This CDR3 has 16 residues. Germline values: CDR1 MNHNS, CDR2 SASEGT. The CDR3 loop is CASKGALAGPEGTQYF. CDR3 in DNA: TGTGCCAGCAAAGGGGCACTAGCGGGCCCTGAGGGTACGCAGTATTTT.

There are many counts of this clonotype. The chain has TRBV28 and TRBJ1-2; D not certain. This CDR3 is 13 amino acids long. With 3 bases removed from V and 5 bases from J, the gap between germline ends came to 10 bases. The germline CDR1 and CDR2 sequences are MDHEN and SYDVKM. The CDR3 DNA reads as TGTGCCAGCAGTTTTTGGTCTGGATATGGCTACACCTTC. Its translation is CASSFWSGYGYTF.

V gene TRBV28 combines with J gene TRBJ2-5; no firm D call. Trimming pared 6 bases from V and 1 base from J, leaving 18 bases between. Germline assignment: CDR1 MDHEN and CDR2 SYDVKM. CDR3 length: 16 amino acids. The CDR3 nucleotides are TGTGCCAGCAGCCTCGGACGGCCGGCAGGCCAAGAGACCCAGTACTTC. Translation gives CASSLGRPAGQETQYF. Full variable domain (missing parts from reference TRBV28 and TRBJ2-5): DVKVTQSSRYLVKRTGEKVFLECVQDMDHENMFWYRQDPGLGLRLIYFSYDVKMKEKGDIPEGYSVSREKKERFSLILESASTNQTSMYLCASSLGRPAGQETQYFGPGTRLLVL.

This clonotype was counted many times. The junction departs from germline at one end; a sequencing error may be responsible. This chain uses TRBV29-1 with TRBJ2-5, with 8 nucleotides matching TRBD1. CDR1 SQVTM and CDR2 ANQGSEA come from the germline V gene. This CDR3 is 10 amino acids long. CDR3 nucleotide sequence: TGCAGCGTGCCCGGGACAGGCAGCAACTTC. Protein sequence: CSVPGTGSNF.

This clonotype was found a few times. The gene calls are TRBV5-6 and TRBJ2-3, with TRBD2 identical over 8 bases. CDR3 size: 14 residues. Germline trimming cut 3 bases from V and 6 bases from J; bases unmatched to any gene: 6. Germline CDR1 reads SGHDT; CDR2 reads YYEEEE. The CDR3: CASSSDLAGDTQYF. CDR3 coding DNA: TGTGCCAGCAGCTCGGATTTAGCGGGGGATACGCAGTATTTT.